Listed below are T cell receptor beta chains from one sample, sequenced in a study of a mutant IDH1 vaccine in newly diagnosed glioma. Their antigens remain unidentified. The repertoire was sequenced with immunoSEQ multiplex PCR; TCRdb's copy has only in-frame clones and lacks some. The sample yields tens of thousands of clones, about 80% seen once. Sample: PBMCs, taken from a glioma patient whose treatment included an IDH1 peptide vaccine. These TCRs come from a man aged 25 to 45 with glioma. Both conserved end residues are part of each CDR3. D genes are given only for firm matches. Size tells how often a clone was seen (once, few, many) or the class of an expanded clone, and some rows leave it out.

J: TRBJ1-5
D: .
size: .
V: TRBV13
CDR3: CASSMGGGPVDSQHF
DNA: TGTGCCAGCAGCATGGGGGGGGGCCCGGTTGATTCCCAGCATTTT

J: TRBJ1-2
D: TRBD1
size: .
V: TRBV30
CDR3: CASGQGKDYGYTF
DNA: TGTGCCTCGGGACAGGGAAAGGACTATGGCTACACCTTC

J: TRBJ2-2
D: .
size: .
V: TRBV27
CDR3: CASSNFRNRVTGELFF
DNA: TGTGCCAGCAGTAACTTTCGTAACAGGGTAACCGGGGAGCTGTTTTTT

J: TRBJ2-7
D: .
size: .
V: TRBV7-8
CDR3: CASSLGRAPGGGEQYF
DNA: TGTGCCAGCAGCTTAGGACGGGCCCCAGGTGGTGGCGAGCAGTACTTC

J: TRBJ2-2
D: TRBD2
size: .
V: TRBV7-7
CDR3: CASSLGDWSGSVDGELFF
DNA: TGTGCCAGCAGCTTGGGGGACTGGAGCGGGAGTGTGGACGGGGAGCTGTTTTTT

J: TRBJ1-2
D: .
size: .
V: TRBV2
CDR3: CASTPNYGYTF
DNA: TGTGCCAGTACACCGAACTATGGCTACACCTTC

J: TRBJ1-1
D: .
size: .
V: TRBV27
CDR3: CASSLTRGIGSTEAFF
DNA: TGTGCCAGCAGTTTAACCCGGGGGATCGGGTCCACTGAAGCTTTCTTT

J: TRBJ2-3
D: .
size: .
V: TRBV7-7
CDR3: CASSPENTDTQYF
DNA: TGTGCCAGCAGCCCGGAGAATACAGATACGCAGTATTTT

J: TRBJ1-3
D: .
size: .
V: TRBV27
CDR3: CASSPLGLGKHLYF
DNA: TGTGCCAGCAGTCCACTTGGGCTGGGGAAACACTTATATTTT

J: TRBJ2-2
D: .
size: .
V: TRBV7-2
CDR3: CASSLFWRTGELFF
DNA: TGTGCCAGCAGCTTATTTTGGCGCACCGGGGAGCTGTTTTTT

J: TRBJ1-1
D: .
size: .
V: TRBV7-2
CDR3: CASSVYGWGYTEAFF
DNA: TGTGCCAGCAGCGTCTACGGCTGGGGGTACACTGAAGCTTTCTTT

J: TRBJ1-4
D: TRBD1
size: .
V: TRBV27
CDR3: CASRPGQGVGEKLFF
DNA: TGTGCCAGCAGACCTGGACAGGGGGTAGGGGAAAAACTGTTTTTT

J: TRBJ2-1
D: .
size: .
V: TRBV21-1
CDR3: CASSKRPQEGYYNEQFF
DNA: TGTGCCAGCAGCAAAAGGCCCCAGGAGGGGTACTACAATGAGCAGTTCTTC

J: TRBJ1-2
D: .
size: .
V: TRBV7-9
CDR3: CASSPTGGEGGYTF
DNA: TGTGCCAGCAGCCCAACCGGGGGGGAGGGGGGCTACACCTTC

J: TRBJ2-3
D: TRBD2
size: .
V: TRBV10-3
CDR3: CAISGGLADTQYF
DNA: TGTGCCATCAGTGGGGGACTAGCCGATACGCAGTATTTT

J: TRBJ2-7
D: TRBD2
size: .
V: TRBV27
CDR3: CVSSLGTSVYEQYF
DNA: TGTGTCAGCAGCCTCGGGACTAGCGTCTACGAGCAGTACTTC

J: TRBJ2-7
D: .
size: few
V: TRBV5-6
CDR3: CASSWRPHQPYEQYF
DNA: TGTGCCAGCAGCTGGAGACCACATCAGCCCTACGAGCAGTACTTC